The text below deals with one T cell receptor beta chain. The antigen is unknown. From germline, CDR1 is SGHRS and CDR2 YFSETQ. The CDR3 runs to 16 residues. 5'RACE template switching with UMIs produced the TCR beta cDNA. TCRdb reanalyzed the 5' RACE reads and collapses them to one entry per CDR3 protein, without DNA. The listing records fewer than 400,000 distinct CDR3 sequences. The data belong to a study of T cells expressing NK-cell markers. Across the whole study: Sequencing covered eight donors, seven HCMV-seropositive and one seronegative.

Broader study findings: The study found dominant NKG2C+ clonotypes at roughly 1.0-7.5% of CD8+ T cells in several donors. There were a handful of donors in whom these clonotypes also led the CD3+CD56-NKG2C+ fraction.

What was sequenced was blood T cells: a sorted CD56 or NKG2C T cell subset, CD4+ or CD8+ T cells, or bulk PBMC T cells (not recorded which). The clonotype comes from a man aged 18 to 69 in good health. The chain couples TRBV5-1 to TRBJ2-3; without DNA, the TCRdb call of TRBD2 cannot be checked. Here the CDR3 reads CASSLVGGGRLDTQYF.